This T cell receptor beta chain was sequenced during a study of cytomegalovirus exposure and HLA in healthy donors (dated 2017 in TCRdb). The study in broad terms: In an earlier analysis of approximately 500 of the donors, about 260 Gb of sequence data and roughly 100 million unique TCR beta sequences from about 190 million T cells were reported. Around 300 gigabases of sequencing data and 78 million or so unique TCR sequences were included in an early release covering several hundred HLA-typed donors. Of the roughly 430 genotyped donors, around 81% fell in the genetic ancestry cluster associated with self-reported Caucasian donors. The study aimed to test whether signatures of past pathogen exposure could be identified by cataloging public T cell receptors. The study used immunosequencing to profile the T cell repertoires of about 670 subjects and linked those repertoires to cytomegalovirus serostatus. Along with the approximately 620-subject first cohort, a separate validation cohort of over a hundred different subjects was used. High-throughput TCR immunosequencing, statistical association of individual TCRs with disease status, and machine learning were combined to predict cytomegalovirus infection status. To study patterns of TCR occurrence, a later analysis re-analyzed previously published TCR beta repertoires from several hundred donors and added high-resolution HLA genotyping. Rather than using new phenotypic data, the later analysis identified candidate immune exposures from TCR beta sequences and from how often those sequences occurred across donors. In an earlier analysis of 500 to 650 of the donors, high-throughput TCR beta sequencing was used to judge whether each TCR beta V gene segment behaved as functional or pseudogenic. Donor age, sex, ethnicity and CMV serostatus were compiled together with the repertoire data. In a later genetic analysis, genome-wide SNP genotypes for 398 of the 666 donors were used, and that subset was treated as a discovery cohort. Every discovery cohort repertoire had been produced on one sequencing platform. HLA typing covered class I and class II loci at four-digit resolution. Typing coverage differed by locus: A, B, C, DRB1 and DQB1 were typed in roughly 629-640 donors, DQA1 in approximately 520, DPA1 in approximately 610, and DPB1 in about 450. Four or five DR-DQ haplotypes were handled as single units for association and clustering because linkage in the cohort was strong. Across some 400 genotyped donors of the cohort, an average of about 240,000 unique TCR beta nucleotide sequences per donor were sequenced, and roughly a sixth of those sequences were non-productive. Overall study outcomes, separate from this receptor: Some IMGT-functional V segments, including TRBV6-2 and TRBV6-3, could not be told apart with the 87-base-pair reads, so those segments were excluded. Because counts were too low, roughly 17 rarely observed V segments, including chromosome 9 orphons, were left out of the earlier analysis of 587 of the donors. A later genetic analysis reported fewer N-insertions in productive TCRs among donors in an Asian-associated ancestry cluster than the roughly 690-donor mean. In a later analysis, TCR association rates were found to vary across HLA loci, with the most associated TCRs seen for DRB1 alleles and the fewest for HLA-C alleles. Sequencing depth was assumed to be roughly uniform across donors in the presence/absence analyses, though that assumption may not hold. Most CMV-associated TCR beta chains appeared to be HLA-restricted in a later analysis, and the HLA associations seemed to be driven largely by CMV exposure. Most TCR sequences were observed very rarely across donors, whereas some public TCRs were present in many individuals. In the study, approximately 150 TCR beta chains were listed as associated with cytomegalovirus. A group of highly shared sequence variants was considered likely to be a technical artifact of the sequencing pipeline. Because HLA typing was missing for some donors at each locus, association tests included only the typed subset. CMV serostatus was the only immune exposure information available for the cohort. An earlier analysis of approximately 500 of the donors showed that most TCR beta V segments appeared in productive rearrangements either about 87% or about 30% of the time, which broadly matched IMGT annotations. Linkage disequilibrium might explain the correlated functional status among segregating V segments, but an unknown experimental factor could not be excluded. When HLA alleles, especially DR and DQ, strongly co-occurred, TCR associations were difficult to assign to individual alleles. In a later analysis, HLA-associated TCR beta chains showed more clonal expansion and lower generation probabilities than non-associated chains that were equally common. The cohort was sequenced for TCR beta chains only, and without alpha or paired-chain data the features that could be detected were limited. Several of the top co-occurrence clusters appeared to be linked to parvovirus B19, influenza, CMV and Epstein-Barr virus, according to a later analysis. At a false discovery rate of 0.05, a later analysis linked approximately 18,000 TCR beta sequences to specific HLA alleles. A further reported finding was that TCR beta sequences accurately predicted the HLA-A and HLA-B alleles for most subjects in the first cohort. V-gene and J-gene trimming of TCR beta chains was associated with a missense DCLRE1C variant in a later genetic analysis, and the association was replicated in an independent cohort. In vitro tests confirmed that a few of the cytomegalovirus-associated TCR beta chains recognize cytomegalovirus antigens. Cytomegalovirus status was reported to be diagnosed by the classifier with high specificity and sensitivity in both the original and validation cohorts. According to the authors, the approach could potentially be generalized to other disease states and immunological phenotypes.

Based on the germline V gene, the CDR1 and CDR2 sequences are SGDLS and YYNGEE. The CDR3 measures 15 amino acids from cysteine to phenylalanine. Only the CDR3 DNA stays, 45 bases, in frame from base 1. V is shortened by 2 bases, J by 0 bases, and the region joining them spans 11 bases. Concerning this clone: What antigen it recognizes has not been identified. There are no base qualities to consult, and no much larger clone falls within one base.

The cohort was made up of approximately 670 healthy bone marrow donors. At the time of sampling, all cohort members were nominally healthy, though unrecorded immune exposures were likely present. The donor was CMV seropositive and belonged to the group of about 290 seropositive cohort members. Each donor provided a peripheral blood sample, and peripheral blood mononuclear cells were used for TCR beta sequencing. Genomic DNA was extracted from the blood cell samples with the Qiagen DNeasy Blood Extraction Kit. The library was obtained by the immunoSEQ multiplex PCR assay. A mixture of 60 forward primers for TCR Vbeta segments and 13 reverse primers for TCR Jbeta segments was used in the multiplex PCR. The CDR3 region of rearranged TCR beta genes was amplified from genomic DNA with a multiplex PCR assay. On the Illumina HiSeq System, the amplified TCR beta libraries were sequenced as 87-base-pair reads. As for how the authors treated the data: Across the 500 to 750 repertoires, a later analysis counted approximately 83 million unique TCR beta chains, some 11 million of which were shared by at least two donors. Raw reads were error-corrected and collapsed into unique sequences by a nearest-neighbor algorithm in which closely related sequences were merged to remove PCR and sequencing errors. Alignment of CDR3 sequences to IMGT reference sequences was used to assign V, D and J gene segments. For a sequence to be retained, a match of at least six nucleotides was required to both a V gene segment and a J gene segment. A rearrangement counted as productive if the CDR3 had no stop codons and remained in frame with V and J, and every other rearrangement counted as non-productive. Following IMGT convention, CDR3 was defined as the stretch from the second conserved V-encoded cysteine up to the conserved J-encoded phenylalanine. The earlier analysis of 500 to 750 of the donors excluded any sequence lacking an unambiguous match to a single V gene segment. An earlier analysis of several hundred of the donors called V segments functional above 56.7% productive rearrangements and segregating when the between-donor standard deviation exceeded 5%. A statistical classification framework was built for diagnosing cytomegalovirus status from the catalog of TCR beta chain sequences. A later analysis assigned V and J genes by comparing TCR nucleotide sequences with IMGT/GENE-DB human TR gene sequences. The TCRdist pipeline was used in a later analysis to assign CDR3 sequences and most-parsimonious VDJ recombination scenarios. In a later analysis, each TCR beta chain was defined by its CDR3 amino acid sequence together with its V-gene family, and reads without a unique V-gene family were excluded. To address suspected cross-contamination and a sequencing artifact, a later analysis removed roughly 640 highly shared, low-generation-probability nucleotide sequences. For each public chain, a later analysis derived a clonal expansion index from normalized ranks of inferred template counts within each repertoire. In a later analysis, generation probabilities were computed using a VDJ recombination model fitted to out-of-frame rearrangements, and the results were checked against IGoR. A later analysis scored TCR-TCR, TCR-HLA and TCR-CMV co-occurrence with hypergeometric tests, applying a repertoire-size bias correction to TCR pairs. A later analysis estimated false discovery rates by permuting HLA or CMV assignments 20 times. In a later analysis, co-occurring TCRs were grouped using DBSCAN, with TCRdist sequence similarity added in when clustering inside HLA-allele-positive subsets. For co-occurrence clustering, repertoires with fewer than 30,000 or more than 120,000 public chains were excluded, along with a handful of repertoires with anomalous nucleotide sharing. TCRdb took over this immuneACCESS table, retaining in-frame rearrangements with V and J assigned. Such tables are incomplete; in checked studies, under half of the missing clones stem from an unresolved V gene, and the remainder is unexplained. Clone size and the V and J calls come from that table; the DNA yielded D and trimming. In all, the sample holds over 200,000 clones, and roughly 82% of those were seen once. The top ten constitute 6% of the sample.

The receptor chain draws on TRBV9 and TRBJ1-1, and TRBD1 may be the D gene, going by 5 matching bases. Sequenced: PBMCs. The receptor was derived from a man aged 35-49 years in good health and CMV-seropositive. In nucleotides, the sequence is TGTGCCAGCAGCGTCGGGGGGTACATGAACACTGAAGCTTTCTTT. The encoded protein is CASSVGGYMNTEAFF.